The 10 T cell receptor beta chains below were found in one sample sequenced in a study of blood T cells in healthy people across ages. PCR was performed a second time for 7 to 11 cycles using a sample-barcoded 5' primer and a J-beta primer mix. In TCRdb, the 5' RACE reads were re-called with MiXCR into one record per CDR3 protein. The sample lists around 940,000 distinct CDR3 sequences, roughly 47% occurring once. Sequencing was done on a sample of blood. These receptors were taken from an older woman in good health.

This clonotype has just a few counts. The rearrangement joins TRBV25-1 to TRBJ1-2; D ambiguous. The germline V gene encodes CDR1 MGHDK and CDR2 SYGVNS. This CDR3 comprises 14 residues. V lost 3 bases and J 3 bases, leaving 11 bases between the germline ends. Here the CDR3 reads CASSEPGLDYGYTF. CDR3 in DNA: TGTGCCAGCAGTGAGCCAGGCCTCGACTATGGCTACACCTTC.

Only a few counts were recorded for this clonotype. The rearrangement joins TRBV11-2 to TRBJ2-3; 7 bases are shared with TRBD2. Germline lookup yields CDR1 SGHAT and CDR2 FQNNGV. The length of the CDR3 is 16 residues. After removal of 3 bases from V and 1 base from J, the junction contained 7 bases not matched to a gene. CDR3 DNA sequence: TGTGCCAGCAGCTTCACGGGAGGAGGGGGCACAGATACGCAGTATTTT. Translating it yields CASSFTGGGGTDTQYF.

This clonotype was found a few times. The chain joins TRBV5-1 to TRBJ1-2, with D possibly being TRBD1 (6 bases). Trimming removed 4 bases at V and 8 bases at J, with 18 bases between. This CDR3 contains 14 residues. CDR1 is SGHRS, CDR2 YFSETQ, per germline. The CDR3 DNA follows: TGCGCCAGCAGCGTTGGGGCTGGGGACACAGGCTACACCTTC. Translated, it gives CASSVGAGDTGYTF. The entire variable domain, with the rest obtained from reference TRBV5-1 and TRBJ1-2, is as follows: KAGVTQTPRYLIKTRGQQVTLSCSPISGHRSVSWYQQTPGQGLQFLFEYFSETQRNKGNFPGRFSGRQFSNSRSEMNVSTLELGDSALYLCASSVGAGDTGYTFGSGTRLTVV.

The chain is built from TRBV29-1 and TRBJ2-7; tentative D call: TRBD2 (6 bases). Trimming took 0 bases from V and 2 from J, leaving 11 bases between them. This CDR3 is built from 14 residues. Germline V gene data show CDR1 as SQVTM and CDR2 as ANQGSEA. The CDR3 region has the DNA TGCAGCGTTGAAGATCCGGGACTCACCTACGAGCAGTACTTC. Translating it yields CSVEDPGLTYEQYF.

This clonotype was counted a single time. The chain employs TRBV20-1 and TRBJ2-1; 10 bases map to TRBD2. J gave up 4 bases and V 2 bases, and 8 bases lay outside the gene matches. CDR1 is DFQATT, CDR2 SNEGSKA, per germline (reference sequence). This CDR3 has 16 amino acids. Here the CDR3 DNA reads TGCAGTGCTAGATCACAGCGGGAGGGCCGATACAATGAGCAGTTCTTC. It encodes CSARSQREGRYNEQFF.

The chain recombines TRBV4-3 with TRBJ2-2; D gene ambiguous. There are 13 residues in the CDR3. Trimming cost V 4 bases and J 6 bases, with 9 bases left between them. Per the germline V gene, CDR1 is LGHNA and CDR2 is YSLEER. The CDR3 is CASSRRNPGELFF. CDR3 DNA: TGCGCCAGCAGCCGGCGGAATCCCGGGGAGCTGTTTTTT.

The chain employs TRBV20-1 and TRBJ2-1, with TRBD1 matching over 9 bases. The germline V gene encodes CDR1 DFQATT and CDR2 SNEGSKA (reference sequence). V lost 5 bases to trimming and J lost 9 bases; unmatched junction nucleotides: 5. The CDR3 runs to 12 residues. CDR3 residues: CSAAGTGSEQFF. CDR3 sequence (DNA): TGCAGTGCTGCCGGGACAGGGAGTGAGCAGTTCTTC.

V and J are TRBV28 and TRBJ1-6; no clear D. The CDR3 consists of 18 residues. Germline CDR1 reads MDHEN; CDR2 reads SYDVKM. V was cut by 2 bases and J by 0 bases, with 14 bases left in between. The CDR3, as DNA: TGTGCCAGCAGTTTAGCTAGGACTTCCAGCTCCTATAATTCACCCCTCCACTTT. This sequence encodes CASSLARTSSSYNSPLHF.

This clonotype was seen a handful of times. The chain has TRBV27 and TRBJ1-4; 7 bases line up with TRBD1. The germline V gene encodes CDR1 MNHEY and CDR2 SMNVEV (reference sequence). The CDR3 spans 14 residues. The V and J ends lost 5 bases and 3 bases, in that order; junction bases with no gene match: 3. This chain's CDR3 is CASSRGQPNEKLFF. The CDR3 region has the DNA TGTGCCAGCAGTAGGGGACAGCCTAATGAAAAACTGTTTTTT.

This clonotype was seen only once. The chain's CDR3 is CASSTPGLADYSYNEQYF. CDR3 bases: TGTGCCAGCAGCACTCCGGGACTAGCGGATTACTCCTACAATGAGCAGTACTTC. The chain links TRBV7-9 to TRBJ2-1, with 11 bases fitting TRBD2. The J call may be mistaken, given a closer DNA end match to TRBJ2-7. CDR3 length: 18 amino acids. Germline V gives CDR1 SEHNR, CDR2 FQNEAQ (reference sequence).